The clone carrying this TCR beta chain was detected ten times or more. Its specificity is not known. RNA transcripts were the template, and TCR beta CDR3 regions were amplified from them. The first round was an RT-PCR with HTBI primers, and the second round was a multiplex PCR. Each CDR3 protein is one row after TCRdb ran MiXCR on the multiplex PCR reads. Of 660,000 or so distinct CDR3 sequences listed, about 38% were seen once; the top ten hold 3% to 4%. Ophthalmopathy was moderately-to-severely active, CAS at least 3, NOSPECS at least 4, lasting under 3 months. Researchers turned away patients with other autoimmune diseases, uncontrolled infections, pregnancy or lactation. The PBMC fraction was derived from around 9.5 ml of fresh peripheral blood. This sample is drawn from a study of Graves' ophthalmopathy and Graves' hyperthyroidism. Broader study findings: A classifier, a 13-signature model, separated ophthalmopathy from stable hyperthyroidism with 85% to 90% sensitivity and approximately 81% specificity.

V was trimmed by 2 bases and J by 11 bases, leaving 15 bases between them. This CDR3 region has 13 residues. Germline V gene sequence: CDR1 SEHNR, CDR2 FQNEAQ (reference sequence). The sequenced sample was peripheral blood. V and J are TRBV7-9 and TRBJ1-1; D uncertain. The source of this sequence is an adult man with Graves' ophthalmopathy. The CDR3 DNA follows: TGTGCCAGCAGCTTACAGAACGGCGGCAGGGCTTTCTTT. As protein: CASSLQNGGRAFF.